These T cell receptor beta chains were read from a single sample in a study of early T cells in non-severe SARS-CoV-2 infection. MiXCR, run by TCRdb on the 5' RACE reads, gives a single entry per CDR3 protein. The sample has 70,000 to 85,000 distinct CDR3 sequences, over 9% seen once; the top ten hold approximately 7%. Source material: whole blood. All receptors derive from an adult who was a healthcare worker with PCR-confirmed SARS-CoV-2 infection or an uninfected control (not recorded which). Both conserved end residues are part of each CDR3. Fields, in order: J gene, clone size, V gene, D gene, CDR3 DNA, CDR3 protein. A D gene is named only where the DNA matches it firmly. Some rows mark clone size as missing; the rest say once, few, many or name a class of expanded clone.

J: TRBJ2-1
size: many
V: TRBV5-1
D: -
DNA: TGCGCCAGCAGCTTGGTCCCGCTCCCGGGGAACAATGAGCAGTTCTTC
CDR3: CASSLVPLPGNNEQFF

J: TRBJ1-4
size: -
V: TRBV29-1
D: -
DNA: TGCAGCGCGGCCAGTGGGGCTCAAAAACTGTTTTTT
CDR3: CSAASGAQKLFF

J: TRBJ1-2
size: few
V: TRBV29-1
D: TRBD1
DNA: TGCAGCGTCATCACAGGGGGTCATGGCTACACCTTC
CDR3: CSVITGGHGYTF

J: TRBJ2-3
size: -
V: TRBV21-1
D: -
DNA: TGTGCCAGCAGCCCCCCAGGCAGGGGTCCCACAGATACGCAGTATTTT
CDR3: CASSPPGRGPTDTQYF

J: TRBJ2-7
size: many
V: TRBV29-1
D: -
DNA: TGCAGCGTCGAGACTAGTTTCGGCGAGCAGTACTTC
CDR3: CSVETSFGEQYF

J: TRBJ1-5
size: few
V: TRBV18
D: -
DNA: TGTGCCAGCTCACCACTAAGAAATGAGCCCCAGCATTTT
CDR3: CASSPLRNEPQHF

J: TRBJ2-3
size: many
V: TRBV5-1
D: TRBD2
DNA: TGCGCCAGCAGCTTGACTAGCGGCACAGATACGCAGTATTTT
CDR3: CASSLTSGTDTQYF

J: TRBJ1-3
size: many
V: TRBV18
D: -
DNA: TGTGCCAGCTCACCAAATGGTCGCCTAAACACCATATATTTT
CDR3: CASSPNGRLNTIYF

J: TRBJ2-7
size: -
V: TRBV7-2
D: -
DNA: TGTGCCAGCAGCTTGGGCGGTACAGGAGCCTACGAGCAGTACTTC
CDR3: CASSLGGTGAYEQYF

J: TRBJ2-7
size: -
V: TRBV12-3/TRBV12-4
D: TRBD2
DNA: TGTGCCAGCAGTTTGGAAGGTAGCGGGAGTTACGAGCAGTACTTC
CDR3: CASSLEGSGSYEQYF

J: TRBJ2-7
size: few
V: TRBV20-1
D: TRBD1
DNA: TGCAGTGCCGGACAGGGGGTCGACCTCGGCTACGAGCAGTACTTC
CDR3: CSAGQGVDLGYEQYF

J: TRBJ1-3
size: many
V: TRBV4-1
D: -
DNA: TGCGCCAGCAGCCAAACCGGGACAACTGGAAACACCATATATTTT
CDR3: CASSQTGTTGNTIYF

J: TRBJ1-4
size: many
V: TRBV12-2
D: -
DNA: TGTGCAAGTCGCTTAGCAATATTTTCTACTCGGGACCTCCATGAAAAACTGTTTTTT
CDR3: CASRLAIFSTRDLHEKLFF

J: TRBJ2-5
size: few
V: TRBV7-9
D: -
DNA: TGTGCCAGCAGCTTAAATTTTATGGGACGGGAGACCCAGTACTTC
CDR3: CASSLNFMGRETQYF

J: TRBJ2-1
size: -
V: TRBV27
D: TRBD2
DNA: TGTGCCAGCAGTCTAGAGACTAGCGGGAAGGATGAGCAGTTCTTC
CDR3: CASSLETSGKDEQFF

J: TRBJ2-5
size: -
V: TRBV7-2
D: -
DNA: TGTGCCAGCAGCTTATTATGGCAAGAGACCCAGTACTTC
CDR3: CASSLLWQETQYF

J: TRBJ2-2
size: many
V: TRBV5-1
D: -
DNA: TGCGCCAGCAGCTTAGGGGGAGGAGGCACCGGGGAGCTGTTTTTT
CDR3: CASSLGGGGTGELFF

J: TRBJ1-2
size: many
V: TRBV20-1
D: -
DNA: TGCAGTGCTAGAGATGCACAGGGCTTGAGCTACACCTTC
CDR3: CSARDAQGLSYTF

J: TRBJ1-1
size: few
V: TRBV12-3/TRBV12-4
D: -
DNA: TGTGCCAGCAGTTCGCCGGGGATTAGCACTGAAGCTTTCTTT
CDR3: CASSSPGISTEAFF

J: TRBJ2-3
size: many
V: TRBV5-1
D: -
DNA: TGCGCCAGCAGCCTGGGGCTGTCAGCGCTATACACAGATACGCAGTATTTT
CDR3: CASSLGLSALYTDTQYF

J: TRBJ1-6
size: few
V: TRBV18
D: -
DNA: TGTGCCAGCTCGCGCACAGGGTGGGCTAATTCACCCCTCCACTTT
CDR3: CASSRTGWANSPLHF

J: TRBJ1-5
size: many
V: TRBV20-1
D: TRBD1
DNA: TGCAGTGCCGTGGACAGGGTAAAGGGGGATCAGCCCCAGCATTTT
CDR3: CSAVDRVKGDQPQHF

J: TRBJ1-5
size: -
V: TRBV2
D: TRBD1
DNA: TGTGCCAGCAGGAAGGGACAGGGAGGCAATCAGCCCCAGCATTTT
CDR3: CASRKGQGGNQPQHF

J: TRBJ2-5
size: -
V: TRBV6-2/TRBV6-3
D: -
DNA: TGTGCCAGCAGTTCCACTTGGGAGACCCAGTACTTC
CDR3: CASSSTWETQYF

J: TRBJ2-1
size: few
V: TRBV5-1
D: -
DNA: TGCGCCAGCAGCTTGTGGCAAGCCGCAGGCAATGAGCAGTTCTTC
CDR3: CASSLWQAAGNEQFF